This T cell receptor beta chain was documented in a study of blood T cell repertoires in COVID-19. CDR3 size: 17 residues. Trimming took off 3 bases at V and 3 bases at J, with 17 bases between the two ends. The V gene's germline CDR1 is KGHDR and CDR2 SFDVKD. Authors' processing steps: Amplifying reference gene primers gave estimates of nucleated cell counts. Generated by immunoSEQ multiplex PCR, the TCRdb table keeps only in-frame clones and is missing some. That table gives V, J and clone size, and the DNA gave D and trimming. This table has approximately 220,000 clones, roughly four fifths appearing once.

The TCR sequence derives from a woman between 65 and 79 years old with acute or convalescent COVID-19. Specimen: peripheral blood. The chain links TRBV24-1 to TRBJ1-5, with a tentative D call TRBD1 (5 bases). This CDR3 reads CATSDHQGSGVNQPQHF. Written as DNA, the CDR3 is TGTGCCACCAGTGATCACCAGGGATCTGGGGTCAATCAGCCCCAGCATTTT.